This T cell receptor beta chain was sequenced during a study of OX40 agonist ivuxolimab in advanced cancers. About the full investigation: Ivuxolimab, which targeted the costimulatory receptor OX40 (CD134), was an agonistic, fully human IgG2 monoclonal antibody. The paper covers the monotherapy dose-escalation part of the phase I ivuxolimab trial, which included N of about 50 patients. Partial responses occurred in three dose-escalation patients: two with cutaneous melanoma and one with hepatocellular carcinoma. Patients were allowed to have had prior anti-PD-1, anti-PD-L1 or anti-CTLA-4 therapy, and more than 35% of the dose-escalation patients had been treated with checkpoint inhibitors. Of the 50 to 55 dose-escalation patients, hepatocellular carcinoma was present in about 19, melanoma in approximately 15, renal cell carcinoma in 9 and head and neck cancer in 9. The dose-escalation cohort was 82.7% male with a mean age of about 60 years, ranging from roughly 23 to 79. Peripheral TCRbeta sequencing aimed to test whether ivuxolimab altered TCR sequence diversity and caused clonal T-cell expansion. Intravenous ivuxolimab was administered to patients every 2 weeks at six dose levels: 0.01, 0.1, 0.3, 1.5, 3 and 10 mg/kg. The paper as a whole reports these results and caveats: In the 0.1-3.0 mg/kg groups, partial responders had among the lowest normalized peripheral clonal expansion, particularly in CD8+ T cells. Which antigens the clonally expanded peripheral T cells were specific for was not determined. After ivuxolimab, CD8+ T cells had more expanded clones than CD4+ T cells on average. At doses of 0.1 to 3.0 mg/kg, clonal expansion of both CD4+ and CD8+ T cells in blood was seen between baseline and week 6. Low levels of normalized T-cell clonal expansion were also seen in some nonresponding patients.

Patients with autoimmune disease history or receiving systemic immunosuppression were excluded from the trial. In every dose cohort, peripheral blood was drawn for TCR sequencing at baseline, cycle 4 day 1, and cycle 7 day 1. Samples came from an open-label, multicenter, first-in-human phase I dose-escalation trial of ivuxolimab. Adults with locally advanced or metastatic melanoma, renal cell, hepatocellular, or head and neck squamous cell carcinoma were enrolled in the trial. Before TCR sequencing, CD4+ T cells and CD8+ T cells from peripheral blood were sorted into separate populations. To sequence the TCRbeta CDR3 region, genomic DNA was isolated from the sorted cells. The immunoSEQ Assay was used for sequencing of TCRbeta CDR3 regions. The clones in this table, taken by TCRdb from immuneACCESS, are in-frame only. Not every clone is retained; where verified, under half of the shortfall comes from an unresolved V gene, and the cause of the rest is unknown. Counted in this sample were around 80,000 clones; roughly 84% of them appeared once. Clones ranked in the top ten supply about 0.32% of the sample.

Points on this clone: It lacks a known antigen. It has no much larger one-base neighbor in the sample; base qualities were not kept.

The germline V gene provides CDR1 SGHTA and CDR2 FQGNSA. The CDR3 holds 14 amino acids from the cysteine to the phenylalanine. Solely the CDR3 DNA is kept, with 42 bases framed from the first base. After removal of 4 bases from V and 4 bases from J, the junction retains 6 bases not matched to a gene. This sample comprised CD4+ or CD8+ T cells sorted from blood, obtained in a trial of the OX40 agonist ivuxolimab. In this chain, TRBV7-2 is recombined with TRBJ1-1, with TRBD1 identical over 7 junction bases. The source is an adult with an advanced solid tumor such as melanoma, head and neck, liver or kidney cancer. The CDR3 in this case is CASSSRTGTTEAFF. At the DNA level, the sequence is TGTGCCAGCAGCTCAAGGACAGGAACCACTGAAGCTTTCTTT. Beyond the CDR3, the reference TRBV7-2 and TRBJ1-1 genes provide the residues; the full variable domain reads: GAGVSQSPSNKVTEKGKDVELRCDPISGHTALYWYRQSLGQGLEFLIYFQGNSAPDKSGLPSDRFSAERTGGSVSTLTIQRTQQEDSAVYLCASSSRTGTTEAFFGQGTRLTVV.